A selection of T cell receptor beta chains follows, all from one sample in a study of long-term antiretroviral therapy in people with HIV. Measured with immunoSEQ multiplex PCR; TCRdb has only the in-frame clones, and not every one. There are some 10,000 clones in the sample; 84% occur only once, and just over 20% lies in the top ten. The sample was unsorted PBMCs, taken less than 7.5 years after starting antiretroviral therapy. The receptors come from a man in his fifties with HIV. Each CDR3 is given with its conserved first and last residue. A D gene is named only where the DNA matches it firmly. Size values are once, few and many counts, or a class for expanded clones, and some rows have none.

J gene | clone size | D gene | V gene | CDR3 protein | CDR3 DNA
TRBJ2-2 | . | . | TRBV11-3 | CASSPPGYRDNTGELFF | TGTGCCAGCAGCCCGCCAGGATACAGGGATAACACCGGGGAGCTGTTTTTT
TRBJ2-1 | . | . | TRBV4-1 | CASSLGTGAYNEQFF | TGCGCCAGCAGCCTCGGGACTGGCGCCTACAATGAGCAGTTCTTC
TRBJ1-2 | . | . | TRBV7-6 | CASSLGSSYGYTF | TGTGCCAGCAGCTTAGGATCCAGCTATGGCTACACCTTC
TRBJ1-3 | . | . | TRBV30 | CAWSMQVISGNTIYF | TGTGCCTGGAGTATGCAGGTCATCTCTGGAAACACCATATATTTT
TRBJ1-4 | . | . | TRBV5-5 | CASGPNEKLFF | TGTGCCAGCGGACCGAATGAAAAACTGTTTTTT
TRBJ2-7 | few | . | TRBV4-1 | CASSQEETSYAQYF | TGCGCCAGCAGCCAAGAAGAGACCAGTTATGCGCAGTACTTC
TRBJ2-1 | once | . | TRBV7-9 | CASTPVLSGNEQFF | TGTGCCAGCACCCCCGTACTCTCTGGGAATGAGCAGTTCTTC
TRBJ1-5 | once | . | TRBV5-6 | CASSLAQGSQPQHF | TGTGCCAGCAGCTTGGCTCAGGGGAGCCAGCCCCAGCATTTT
TRBJ2-6 | . | TRBD1 | TRBV29-1 | CSVETGETNVLTF | TGCAGCGTTGAAACAGGGGAAACCAACGTCCTGACTTTC
TRBJ1-2 | . | TRBD1 | TRBV7-2 | CASSPGTGHGYTF | TGTGCCAGCAGCCCGGGGACAGGCCATGGCTACACCTTC
TRBJ2-7 | . | . | TRBV6-5 | CASSYRGPSYEQYF | TGTGCCAGCAGTTACCGGGGGCCCTCCTACGAGCAGTACTTC
TRBJ2-1 | . | . | TRBV9 | CASSAGSNAYNEQFF | TGTGCCAGCAGCGCGGGATCTAACGCCTACAATGAGCAGTTCTTC
TRBJ2-7 | . | . | TRBV19 | CASSSNSYEQYF | TGTGCCAGTAGTTCCAACAGCTACGAGCAGTACTTC
TRBJ1-1 | . | . | TRBV6-1 | CASSVPPGVEAFF | TGTGCCAGCAGTGTTCCCCCAGGAGTTGAAGCTTTCTTT
TRBJ2-7 | . | TRBD1 | TRBV5-5 | CASSVGQVEQYF | TGTGCCAGCAGCGTCGGACAGGTCGAGCAGTACTTC
TRBJ2-7 | . | . | TRBV7-9 | CASSLTASEQYF | TGTGCCAGCAGCTTGACCGCCTCCGAGCAGTACTTC
TRBJ2-2 | . | . | TRBV27 | CASTPGGGELFF | TGTGCCAGCACCCCCGGGGGCGGGGAGCTGTTTTTT
TRBJ1-5 | . | . | TRBV19 | CASSMGDYSNQPQHF | TGTGCCAGTAGTATGGGAGATTATAGCAATCAGCCCCAGCATTTT
TRBJ1-2 | . | TRBD1 | TRBV6-5 | CASRGLQGANYGYTF | TGTGCCAGCAGGGGTTTACAGGGGGCTAACTATGGCTACACCTTC
TRBJ2-1 | few | TRBD2 | TRBV5-1 | CASSLAASGSNEQFF | TGCGCCAGCAGCTTGGCCGCTAGCGGGAGTAATGAGCAGTTCTTC
TRBJ2-7 | . | TRBD2 | TRBV7-9 | CASSPSGLEYEQYF | TGTGCCAGCAGCCCCTCGGGACTAGAGTACGAGCAGTACTTC
TRBJ2-1 | . | . | TRBV13 | CASSLGHRAADEQFF | TGTGCCAGCAGCTTAGGGCACAGGGCTGCGGATGAGCAGTTCTTC
TRBJ1-1 | . | . | TRBV7-9 | CASSSLSGMMNTEAFF | TGTGCCAGCAGCTCGCTTTCAGGGATGATGAACACTGAAGCTTTCTTT
TRBJ2-3 | . | . | TRBV9 | CASSSSTDTQYF | TGTGCCAGCAGCTCCTCCACAGATACGCAGTATTTT
TRBJ1-1 | . | TRBD1 | TRBV7-9 | CASSPPGTGFVTEAFF | TGTGCCAGCAGCCCTCCCGGGACAGGGTTCGTCACTGAAGCTTTCTTT
TRBJ1-4 | . | . | TRBV7-9 | CASSLGGGKLFF | TGTGCCAGCAGCTTAGGAGGGGGGAAACTGTTTTTT
TRBJ1-5 | . | TRBD1 | TRBV7-8 | CASSFRDRGRGNQPQHF | TGTGCCAGCAGCTTTCGGGACAGGGGGCGAGGTAATCAGCCCCAGCATTTT
TRBJ2-7 | few | . | TRBV5-6 | CASSLGSPLSEQYF | TGTGCCAGCAGCTTGGGGTCCCCCCTCTCCGAGCAGTACTTC
TRBJ1-5 | once | . | TRBV2 | CASSETDPDQPQHF | TGTGCCAGCAGTGAGACTGATCCGGATCAGCCCCAGCATTTT
TRBJ1-1 | . | . | TRBV15 | CATSRDQEGPNTEAFF | TGTGCCACCAGCAGAGATCAGGAGGGCCCGAACACTGAAGCTTTCTTT
TRBJ2-7 | . | TRBD2 | TRBV9 | CASSVAGGDYEQYF | TGTGCCAGCAGCGTAGCCGGGGGGGACTACGAGCAGTACTTC
TRBJ1-1 | . | . | TRBV6-5 | CASTKGTGPAFF | TGTGCCAGCACCAAGGGGACCGGACCAGCTTTCTTT
TRBJ1-2 | . | . | TRBV6-5 | CASSYGVNYGYTF | TGTGCCAGCAGTTACGGCGTTAACTATGGCTACACCTTC
TRBJ1-1 | . | . | TRBV6-1 | CASSSEVLNTEAFF | TGTGCCAGCAGTTCGGAAGTCCTGAACACTGAAGCTTTCTTT
TRBJ2-7 | . | . | TRBV4-1 | CASSQGNGMGYEQYF | TGCGCCAGCAGCCAAGGGAACGGAATGGGCTACGAGCAGTACTTC
TRBJ2-1 | . | TRBD1 | TRBV5-6 | CASSLPGQYNEQFF | TGTGCCAGCAGTTTGCCGGGACAGTACAATGAGCAGTTCTTC
TRBJ2-7 | . | TRBD1 | TRBV27 | CASSLTQGAWEQYF | TGTGCCAGCAGTTTAACACAGGGGGCTTGGGAGCAGTACTTC
TRBJ1-2 | . | . | TRBV7-2 | CAYHDQGTNYGYTF | TGTGCCTACCACGACCAGGGGACTAACTATGGCTACACCTTC
TRBJ1-6 | . | . | TRBV7-9 | CASSLEGDNSPLHF | TGTGCCAGCAGCTTAGAAGGGGATAATTCACCCCTCCACTTT
TRBJ1-1 | . | TRBD1 | TRBV19 | CASSTGTGGQWNTEAFF | TGTGCCAGTAGTACCGGGACAGGGGGCCAATGGAACACTGAAGCTTTCTTT
TRBJ1-5 | . | . | TRBV19 | CASSPDSLNQPQHF | TGTGCCAGTAGTCCCGACAGTCTCAATCAGCCCCAGCATTTT
TRBJ2-7 | . | TRBD2 | TRBV12-5 | CASGSSGGLYEQYF | TGTGCTAGTGGTTCTAGCGGGGGGCTATACGAGCAGTACTTC